Each of the 28 T cell receptor beta chains below was sequenced from the same sample in a study of blood T cell repertoires in COVID-19. Profiled with immunoSEQ multiplex PCR; TCRdb holds only in-frame clones, not every one. Among approximately 180,000 clones listed, more than 70% were seen once. The sequenced material came from peripheral blood. The receptors stem from a human donor in a cohort sampled during active COVID-19.

The rearrangement uses TRBV7-9 and TRBJ1-1, with TRBD1 as a possible D gene (6 bases). V was clipped by 4 bases and J by 8 bases, with 14 bases between them. Germline V lookup: CDR1 SEHNR, CDR2 FQNEAQ (reference sequence). The length of the CDR3 is 13 residues. The CDR3 protein is CASSSNPQGEAFF. In DNA, the CDR3 is TGTGCCAGCAGCTCAAACCCACAGGGAGAAGCTTTCTTT. Full variable domain (missing parts from reference TRBV7-9 and TRBJ1-1): DTGVSQNPRHKITKRGQNVTFRCDPISEHNRLYWYRQTLGQGPEFLTYFQNEAQLEKSRLLSDRFSAERPKGSFSTLEIQRTEQGDSAMYLCASSSNPQGEAFFGQGTRLTVV.

J is TRBJ2-3 and V is TRBV28, with 10 bases that match TRBD2. This CDR3 comprises 15 residues. Trimming at V came to 4 bases and at J to 4 bases, leaving 5 bases not matched to a gene. Germline CDR1 MDHEN, CDR2 SYDVKM. As DNA, the CDR3 is TGTGCCAGCAGTTCCAGGCTAGCGGGGGCAGATACGCAGTATTTT. It yields the protein CASSSRLAGADTQYF.

This chain links TRBV6-6 with TRBJ1-4; TRBD1 is a possible D gene (6 bases). Between the trimmed V and J ends, which lost 0 bases and 8 bases, there was a span of 7 bases. The CDR3 has 13 amino acids. The V gene's germline CDR1 is MNHNY and CDR2 SVGAGI (reference sequence). The DNA of the CDR3 is TGTGCCAGCAGTTACTCAGGGGGAGAAAAACTGTTTTTT. Translating it yields CASSYSGGEKLFF.

The chain couples TRBV29-1 to TRBJ1-4, with 8 bases fitting TRBD1. The V segment lost 6 bases and the J segment 0 bases; nucleotides outside the gene matches: 3. Germline assignment: CDR1 SQVTM and CDR2 ANQGSEA. The CDR3 runs 14 residues. CDR3 region: CSVLDRATNEKLFF. The CDR3 nucleotides are TGCAGCGTGCTGGACAGGGCAACTAATGAAAAACTGTTTTTT.

The chain combines TRBV5-3 with TRBJ1-2; 8 bases match TRBD1. TRBV5-3 falls under the ORF class, with uncertain function. This CDR3 contains 16 residues. J gave up 3 bases and V 6 bases, and 13 bases lay outside the gene matches. The DNA for the CDR3 is TGTGCCAGAATCTCGTCAGGGGGCGGAAGGGACTATGGCTACACCTTC. Its protein is CARISSGGGRDYGYTF.

This chain uses TRBV19 with TRBJ2-1, with a possible D match to TRBD2 (6 bases). This CDR3 is built from 15 residues. Germline loops: CDR1 LNHDA, CDR2 SQIVND (reference sequence). The ends were cut back, 0 bases at V and 0 bases at J, with 6 bases in the middle. CDR3 nucleotides: TGTGCCAGTAGTATAGAGACTAGCTCCTACAATGAGCAGTTCTTC. Amino acids: CASSIETSSYNEQFF.

The chain employs TRBV5-1 and TRBJ2-3; D might be TRBD2 (6 bases). Trimming removed 3 bases at V and 2 bases at J, with 10 bases between. CDR3 length equals 14 residues. The V gene's germline CDR1 is SGHRS and CDR2 YFSETQ. Written as DNA, the CDR3 is TGCGCCAGCAGCTCGGGACTTTTCACAGATACGCAGTATTTT. Its translation: CASSSGLFTDTQYF.

This rearrangement joins TRBV6-1 to TRBJ1-2; 8 nucleotides match TRBD1. CDR1 MNHNS and CDR2 SASEGT come from the germline V gene. The V gene end was trimmed by 3 bases and the J gene end by 5 bases; junction bases not matched to a gene: 2. The CDR3 is made up of 13 amino acids. CDR3 sequence (DNA): TGTGCCAGCAGTGAGACAGGGGTTTATGGCTACACCTTC. Translating it yields CASSETGVYGYTF.

For the CDR3, the DNA is TGTGCCAGCAGTTTAAGTGGAGGGGTTTTTAGGGATTCACCCCTCCACTTT. Protein sequence: CASSLSGGVFRDSPLHF. V usage is TRBV27 and J usage is TRBJ1-6, with D perhaps TRBD1 (5 bases). The germline V gene has CDR1 MNHEY and CDR2 SMNVEV (reference sequence). This CDR3 has 17 amino acids. V was shortened by 2 bases and J by 8 bases, with 19 bases between the two germline ends.

V usage is TRBV6-2 or TRBV6-3 and J usage is TRBJ2-7; D is possibly TRBD2 (7 bases). CDR3 length equals 16 residues. The V and J ends lost 0 bases and 4 bases respectively, with 16 bases between them. Germline CDR1 is MNHEY and CDR2 is SVGEGT. The CDR3 spells CASSYSGGAAFYEQYF. The CDR3 DNA is TGTGCCAGCAGTTACTCTGGGGGGGCAGCCTTTTACGAGCAGTACTTC.

The chain links TRBV9 to TRBJ2-1; D is unresolved. The V gene lost 0 bases and the J gene lost 9 bases, with 7 bases spanning the gap. The germline gives CDR1 SGDLS, CDR2 YYNGEE. This CDR3 is 12 amino acids long. The CDR3 loop is CASSVVSSEQFF. Here the CDR3 DNA reads TGTGCCAGCAGCGTAGTATCGAGTGAGCAGTTCTTC.

V and J are TRBV5-5 and TRBJ2-3; the match to TRBD1 covers 7 bases. Losses at the gene ends were 4 bases for V and 0 bases for J; bases not matched to a gene: 5. The CDR3 covers 15 residues. CDR1 SGHKS and CDR2 YYEKEE come from the germline V gene (reference sequence). CDR3 sequence: CASSTDRFSTDTQYF. As DNA, the CDR3 is TGTGCCAGCAGCACGGACAGGTTTAGCACAGATACGCAGTATTTT.

Worth noting for this clone: An end of the junction does not agree with germline; a read error may underlie this. This chain joins TRBV6-1 and TRBJ1-2, with D unresolved. In germline, CDR1 is MNHNS, CDR2 SASEGT. The CDR3 loop spans 15 amino acids. The CDR3 protein is CASSESVGNGPSTSF. Here the CDR3 DNA reads TGTGCCAGCAGTGAATCCGTCGGGAACGGACCTTCGACGTCTTTC.

The genes are TRBV5-5 and TRBJ2-3; D may be TRBD2 (6 bases). V lost 4 bases and J lost 0, with 12 bases in between. CDR1 is SGHKS and CDR2 is YYEKEE in the germline V gene (reference sequence). The CDR3 extends over 15 amino acids. CDR3 DNA sequence: TGTGCCAGCAGCATTAGCGGAGCTAGCACAGATACGCAGTATTTT. Translation: CASSISGASTDTQYF.

The V and J genes are TRBV4-1 and TRBJ1-3; 7 nucleotides agree with TRBD1. This CDR3 contains 18 residues. V lost 0 bases and J lost 0; bases outside the gene matches: 8. Germline V gene data show CDR1 as MGHRA and CDR2 as YSYEKL. CDR3 DNA sequence: TGCGCCAGCAGCCAAGACACGACAGGGATATTCTCTGGAAACACCATATATTTT. Translating gives CASSQDTTGIFSGNTIYF.

The chain combines TRBV7-8 with TRBJ1-4; weak D call: TRBD1 (6 bases). CDR3 length equals 16 residues. V was cut by 5 bases and J by 8 bases, with 21 bases left in between. CDR1 and CDR2 (germline): SGHVS, FQNEAQ. The CDR3 reads CASSPLGGGGAEKLFF. The CDR3 coding sequence is TGTGCCAGCAGCCCTTTAGGAGGGGGGGGCGCGGAAAAACTGTTTTTT.

The CDR3 DNA reads as TGCAGCGTTGGGCCGCCGGGGGGCTCTTCCCGCTACGAGCAGTACTTC. As protein: CSVGPPGGSSRYEQYF. The V call is TRBV29-1, the J call TRBJ2-7, with D perhaps TRBD2 (7 bases). V was shortened by 4 bases and J by 3 bases, with 22 bases between the two germline ends. This CDR3 region has 16 residues. CDR1 is SQVTM, CDR2 ANQGSEA, per germline.

Turning to this clone: Other DNA sequences within the sample encode an identical CDR3. The chain employs TRBV7-2 and TRBJ2-7, with 9 positions matching TRBD1. CDR1 and CDR2 from the germline V gene are SGHTA and FQGNSA. CDR3 length: 14 amino acids. V dropped 6 bases and J dropped 3; count of bases not matched to a gene: 6. Here the CDR3 DNA reads TGTGCCAGCAGTTCCGGGACAGGGAGCTACGAGCAGTACTTC. It is translated as CASSSGTGSYEQYF.

The V and J genes are TRBV6-5 and TRBJ1-6; D perhaps matches TRBD1 (5 bases). This CDR3 is 13 amino acids long. CDR1 MNHEY and CDR2 SVGAGI come from the germline V gene. V was clipped by 6 bases and J by 10 bases, with 13 bases between them. In DNA form, the CDR3 reads TGTGCCAGCAGGACAGCCGCCGGGTCACCCCTCCACTTT. It translates to CASRTAAGSPLHF.

The chain carries TRBV5-1 and TRBJ1-6, with D possibly matching TRBD1 (6 bases). Germline values: CDR1 SGHRS, CDR2 YFSETQ. The CDR3 is 13 residues long. The ends were cut back, 5 bases at V and 5 bases at J, with 8 bases in the middle. DNA of the CDR3: TGCGCCAGCAGTCGACAGGATAATTCACCCCTCCACTTT. This translates into CASSRQDNSPLHF.

The chain couples TRBV14 to TRBJ2-2, with 9 positions matching TRBD1. The CDR3 sequence is 15 residues long. With V trimmed by 5 bases and J by 5 bases, 6 bases remained unmatched. The germline V gene has CDR1 SGHDN and CDR2 FVKESK. CDR3 amino acids: CASSSTGGWTGELFF. CDR3 bases: TGTGCCAGCAGCTCCACAGGGGGCTGGACCGGGGAGCTGTTTTTT.

This chain joins TRBV7-9 and TRBJ2-3, with 10 nucleotides matching TRBD2. Germline loops: CDR1 SEHNR, CDR2 FQNEAQ (reference sequence). V lost 11 bases, J lost 5 bases, and 13 bases stayed unmatched. The CDR3 is 15 amino acids. Here the CDR3 reads CAGSKWASGRDTQYF. Here the CDR3 DNA reads TGTGCCGGATCGAAATGGGCTAGCGGGAGAGATACGCAGTATTTT.

The CDR3 DNA sequence: TGTGCCAGCAGTGGGAGATCGAAATACGAGCAGTACTTC. This encodes CASSGRSKYEQYF. The rearrangement joins TRBV12-3 or TRBV12-4 to TRBJ2-7; a weak D match, TRBD2 (5 bases). V shed 5 bases and J shed 4 bases, with 12 bases lying between them. The CDR3 covers 13 residues.

The CDR3 is CASSQGERENGEQFF. In DNA form, the CDR3 reads TGCGCCAGCAGCCAAGGGGAGCGGGAGAATGGTGAGCAGTTCTTC. The genes are TRBV4-1 and TRBJ2-1; 8 positions agree with TRBD2. Germline trimming cut 1 base from V and 9 bases from J; bases unmatched to any gene: 8. Germline CDR1 is MGHRA and CDR2 is YSYEKL. The CDR3 runs 15 residues.

This clone was counted a few times. The genes are TRBV6-5 and TRBJ1-2; TRBD1 agrees at 9 bases. Germline-derived CDR1 and CDR2 are MNHEY and SVGAGI. The CDR3 has 14 residues. V trimming: 6 bases; J trimming: 4 bases; junction bases outside the gene matches: 6. DNA for the CDR3: TGTGCCAGCAGACCCGACAGGGGGGTCTATGGCTACACCTTC. Its protein is CASRPDRGVYGYTF.

CDR3 region: CASRPLYGEAPRRGNTEAFF. The CDR3 nucleotides read TGTGCCAGCAGGCCTCTATATGGGGAGGCTCCACGGCGGGGCAACACTGAAGCTTTCTTT. V is TRBV13 and J is TRBJ1-1; D may be TRBD1 (5 bases). The CDR3 has 20 amino acids. V lost 6 bases and J lost 2, with 31 bases in between. Germline CDR1 PRHDT, CDR2 FYEKMQ (reference sequence).

The chain is built from TRBV18 and TRBJ2-3, with TRBD2 matching 11 bases. The germline V gene encodes CDR1 KGHSH and CDR2 LQKENI. This CDR3 contains 17 residues. Trimming cost V 0 bases and J 6 bases; bases outside gene matches: 8. The CDR3 DNA is TGTGCCAGCTCACCACCGGTCCTAGCGGGGGGACACGATACGCAGTATTTT. Amino acids: CASSPPVLAGGHDTQYF.

The rearrangement uses TRBV5-5 and TRBJ2-5; 7 bases map to TRBD2. The CDR3 consists of 14 residues. CDR1 is SGHKS and CDR2 is YYEKEE in the germline V gene (reference sequence). V dropped 4 bases and J dropped 5; count of bases not matched to a gene: 8. The CDR3 DNA follows: TGTGCCAGCAGCCGCGGGGGATATGACGAGACCCAGTACTTC. It translates to CASSRGGYDETQYF.